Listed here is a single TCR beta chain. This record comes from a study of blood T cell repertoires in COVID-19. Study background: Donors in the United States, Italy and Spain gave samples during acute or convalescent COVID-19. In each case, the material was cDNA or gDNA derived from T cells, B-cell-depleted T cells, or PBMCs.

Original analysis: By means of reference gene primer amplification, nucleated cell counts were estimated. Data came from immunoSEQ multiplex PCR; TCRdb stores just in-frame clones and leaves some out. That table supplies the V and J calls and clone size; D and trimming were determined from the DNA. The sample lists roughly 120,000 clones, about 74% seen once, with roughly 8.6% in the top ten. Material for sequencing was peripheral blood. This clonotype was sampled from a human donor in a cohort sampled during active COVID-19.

The CDR3 reads CSVFLAGGPGEQYF. CDR3 DNA: TGCAGCGTTTTCCTAGCGGGAGGGCCTGGCGAGCAGTACTTC. This chain connects TRBV29-1 to TRBJ2-7; 12 positions agree with TRBD2. Unmatched junction bases numbered 8, after V lost 5 bases and J lost 6 bases. The CDR3 spans 14 residues. From germline, CDR1 is SQVTM and CDR2 ANQGSEA.